Included here is one T cell receptor (beta chain) sequence, with context. This sample is drawn from a study of blood T cell repertoires in COVID-19. Background on the study: COVID-19 samples from acute and convalescent phases originated in the United States, Italy and Spain.

Clones were read by immunoSEQ multiplex PCR, and TCRdb kept only the in-frame ones, dropping some. The repertoire holds 110,000 or so clones, with roughly 80% as singletons. The germline V gene encodes CDR1 KGHDR and CDR2 SFDVKD. Trimming shortened V by 3 bases and J by 5 bases, and 18 bases separated the two germline ends. The CDR3 consists of 17 residues. The chain uses TRBV24-1 and TRBJ2-2; TRBD2 might be the D (5 bases). The sample comprised peripheral blood. The receptor comes from a man in his forties or fifties with acute or convalescent COVID-19. CDR3 sequence: CATSDGKDFYSTGELFF. The DNA of the CDR3 is TGTGCCACCAGTGATGGCAAGGACTTCTATTCGACCGGGGAGCTGTTTTTT.